This TCR beta chain was observed in a study of blood T cells in healthy people across ages. The second PCR ran about 7 to 12 cycles with a sample-barcoded 5' primer and J-beta primers. TCRdb itself ran the 5' RACE reads through MiXCR, one entry per CDR3 protein. The table includes 1.8 million or so distinct CDR3 sequences, more than 35% detected once. This clonotype was counted a few times. The CDR3 is made up of 15 amino acids. Germline values: CDR1 SGHTS, CDR2 YDEGEE. V dropped 0 bases and J dropped 1 base, with 10 bases sitting between them. This TCR was recovered from a human donor in good health. The genes are TRBV5-8 and TRBJ1-1; D gene ambiguous. Source material: blood. CDR3 loop: CASSLAQEGNTEAFF. Here the CDR3 DNA reads TGTGCCAGCAGCTTGGCGCAGGAGGGGAACACTGAAGCTTTCTTT.